The 31 T cell receptor beta chains in this list originate from one sample, sequenced in a study of cytomegalovirus exposure and HLA in healthy donors. The PCR had 60 Vbeta and 13 Jbeta primers. TCRdb keeps only in-frame clones here, not all; method: immunoSEQ multiplex PCR. The table has approximately 90,000 clones, approximately 7.1% seen once. Source material: PBMCs. Receptors originate from a man aged 50-59 years in good health and CMV-seronegative.

The chain has TRBV9 and TRBJ1-4, with 9 bases aligning to TRBD1. Germline V gene data show CDR1 as SGDLS and CDR2 as YYNGEE. With V trimmed by 3 bases and J by 5 bases, 8 bases remained unmatched. The CDR3 is made up of 16 amino acids. In DNA, the CDR3 is TGTGCCAGCAGCGCCCAGGACAGGGGAGGGAATGAAAAACTGTTTTTT. Its translation: CASSAQDRGGNEKLFF.

J is TRBJ2-3 and V is TRBV9, with 8 bases identical to TRBD1. With V trimmed by 4 bases and J by 5 bases, 12 bases remained unmatched. CDR1 is SGDLS and CDR2 is YYNGEE in the germline V gene. This CDR3 contains 16 residues. The CDR3 bases are TGTGCCAGCAGCCCCGAGACAGGAGACAGGGGAGATACGCAGTATTTT. Its protein is CASSPETGDRGDTQYF.

This chain joins TRBV6-6 and TRBJ2-7; 7 bases are shared with TRBD2. V lost 6 bases and J lost 0; bases outside the gene matches: 8. Germline assignment: CDR1 MNHNY and CDR2 SVGAGI (reference sequence). The CDR3 length is 15 residues. The chain's CDR3 is CASRDWGGDSYEQYF. The CDR3 DNA reads as TGTGCCAGCAGAGACTGGGGGGGAGACTCCTACGAGCAGTACTTC.

The chain couples TRBV30 to TRBJ2-7, with 8 nucleotides matching TRBD2. With 0 bases clipped from V and 1 base from J, the junction kept 5 bases outside the gene matches. The CDR3 length is 15 residues. CDR1 is GTSNPN and CDR2 is SVGIG in the germline V gene (reference sequence). CDR3 in amino acids: CAWSVAGARSYEQYF. CDR3 nucleotide sequence: TGTGCCTGGAGTGTAGCGGGAGCTAGGTCCTACGAGCAGTACTTC.

This clone appeared a single time. The sample has other DNA sequences that encode this CDR3 too. The rearrangement links TRBV6-4 to TRBJ2-3; D is undetermined. This CDR3 region has 15 residues. V was pared by 1 base and J by 7 bases, with 15 bases between. Germline values: CDR1 MRHNA, CDR2 SNTAGT. CDR3 sequence reads: CASSDYDTPQNTQYF. The CDR3 DNA follows: TGTGCCAGCAGTGACTACGACACACCACAGAATACGCAGTATTTT.

The V and J genes are TRBV28 and TRBJ2-3; D possibly corresponds to TRBD2 (6 bases). The CDR3 spans 15 residues. Trimming removed 2 bases from V and 3 bases from J, with 12 bases in between. Per the germline V gene, CDR1 is MDHEN and CDR2 is SYDVKM. This chain's CDR3 is CASSLGGRLTDTQYF. The CDR3 nucleotides are TGTGCCAGCAGTTTAGGTGGGAGGCTGACAGATACGCAGTATTTT.

There are a few counts of this clone. The CDR3 loop reads CASSVTRDEQFF. In DNA form, the CDR3 reads TGTGCCAGCAGCGTGACCAGGGATGAGCAGTTCTTC. This chain joins TRBV5-6 and TRBJ2-1; TRBD1 is a possible D gene (5 bases). The germline V and J ends were trimmed by 4 bases and 8 bases, with 10 bases remaining between them. This CDR3 comprises 12 residues. Germline loops: CDR1 SGHDT, CDR2 YYEEEE.

J is TRBJ2-7 and V is TRBV23-1; D perhaps matches TRBD2 (8 bases). TRBV23-1 carries the ORF label, with uncertain function. V lost 8 bases, J lost 0 bases, and 29 bases lay in between. The CDR3 covers 19 residues. The CDR3 sequence is CASDTGGTALPRASYEQYF. The CDR3 DNA sequence: TGCGCCAGCGACACGGGGGGGACAGCCCTTCCTCGAGCCTCCTACGAGCAGTACTTC.

The J gene is TRBJ2-5, the V gene TRBV4-1; 8 nucleotides line up with TRBD1. The closer fit of TRBJ2-7 to the DNA end suggests the J call may be wrong. CDR1 and CDR2 (germline): MGHRA, YSYEKL. The CDR3 extends over 12 amino acids. The CDR3: CASRQGGGEQYF. CDR3 nucleotide sequence: TGCGCCAGCAGACAGGGGGGTGGCGAGCAGTACTTC.

This clone was observed a few times. The V gene is TRBV11-2, the J gene TRBJ2-1; 14 positions agree with TRBD2. Germline CDR1 SGHAT, CDR2 FQNNGV. With V trimmed by 1 base and J by 14 bases, 4 bases remained unmatched. The CDR3 runs to 14 residues. The CDR3 region is CASSLGGTSGRKFF. Here the CDR3 DNA reads TGTGCCAGCAGCTTAGGGGGGACTAGCGGGAGAAAGTTCTTC. The full variable domain, with the rest looked up from reference TRBV11-2 and TRBJ2-1, is EAGVAQSPRYKIIEKRQSVAFWCNPISGHATLYWYQQILGQGPKLLIQFQNNGVVDDSQLPKDRFSAERLKGVDSTLKIQPAKLEDSAVYLCASSLGGTSGRKFFGPGTRLTVL.

The chain couples TRBV4-1 to TRBJ2-3, with 9 bases that match TRBD2. V was clipped by 4 bases and J by 2 bases; unmatched bases: 7. There are 16 residues in the CDR3. Germline V gene data show CDR1 as MGHRA and CDR2 as YSYEKL. Here the CDR3 DNA reads TGCGCCAGCAGCCCACGGGCTAGCGGGGACACAGATACGCAGTATTTT. Translation gives CASSPRASGDTDTQYF.

The rearrangement joins TRBV11-1 to TRBJ2-3, with unresolved D. Trimming took off 5 bases at V and 0 bases at J, with 12 bases between the two ends. This CDR3 contains 15 residues. CDR1 is SGHAT and CDR2 is FQDESV in the germline V gene (reference sequence). The CDR3 reads CASSLVESSTDTQYF. Here the CDR3 DNA reads TGTGCCAGCAGCCTAGTTGAGTCTAGCACAGATACGCAGTATTTT.

This clone was seen a few times. The chain joins TRBV30 to TRBJ2-1, with 8 bases fitting TRBD2. There are 13 residues in the CDR3. Germline V gene lookup returns CDR1 GTSNPN and CDR2 SVGIG (reference sequence). The V gene end was trimmed by 4 bases and the J gene end by 7 bases; junction bases not matched to a gene: 6. In nucleotides, the CDR3 is TGTGCCTGGAACCGGGAGGGCCGGAATGAGCAGTTCTTC. The encoded protein is CAWNREGRNEQFF.

This clone was seen a handful of times. V and J are TRBV9 and TRBJ2-3; D is ambiguous. The V and J ends lost 4 bases and 0 bases respectively, with 12 bases between them. This CDR3 spans 15 amino acids. CDR1 is SGDLS and CDR2 is YYNGEE in the germline V gene. The CDR3 sequence is CASSIQDTSTDTQYF. The CDR3 DNA follows: TGTGCCAGCAGCATTCAGGATACTAGCACAGATACGCAGTATTTT.

CDR3 region: CAWSPAAGGQETQYF. CDR3 sequence (DNA): TGTGCCTGGAGCCCCGCGGCGGGAGGGCAAGAGACCCAGTACTTC. V and J are TRBV30 and TRBJ2-5, with 9 bases matching TRBD2. Germline lookup yields CDR1 GTSNPN and CDR2 SVGIG (reference sequence). CDR3 length equals 15 residues. V lost 3 bases to trimming and J lost 2 bases; unmatched junction nucleotides: 7.

This clone has only a few counts. V gene TRBV28 combines with J gene TRBJ1-5; no firm D call. CDR3 length equals 14 residues. The germline V gene encodes CDR1 MDHEN and CDR2 SYDVKM. Trimming removed 6 bases from V and 4 bases from J, with 13 bases in between. In DNA form, the CDR3 reads TGTGCCAGCAGGAACACCGGAGGGAATCAGCCCCAGCATTTT. This encodes CASRNTGGNQPQHF.

This clone was picked up a small number of times. CDR3 nucleotide sequence: TGTGCCAGCAGCCACACAGGGGTTCATATGAACACTGAAGCTTTCTTT. Translated, it gives CASSHTGVHMNTEAFF. The rearrangement joins TRBV4-2 to TRBJ1-1, with 7 bases aligning to TRBD1. The CDR3 spans 16 residues. V trimming: 3 bases; J trimming: 0 bases; junction bases outside the gene matches: 7. Germline lookup yields CDR1 LGHNA and CDR2 YNFKEQ.

This sequence joins TRBV30 and TRBJ1-1; perhaps TRBD1 as D (5 bases). Trimming cost V 1 base and J 7 bases, with 7 bases left between them. The CDR3 extends over 11 amino acids. Germline CDR1 reads GTSNPN; CDR2 reads SVGIG (reference sequence). In nucleotides, the CDR3 is TGTGCCTGGAGTGGCAGGGATGAAGCTTTCTTT. This translates into CAWSGRDEAFF.

This chain links TRBV11-2 with TRBJ1-6; D might be TRBD1 (6 bases). The CDR3 runs 16 residues. Germline V gene sequence: CDR1 SGHAT, CDR2 FQNNGV. The germline V and J ends were trimmed by 0 bases and 13 bases, with 19 bases remaining between them. The CDR3 DNA sequence: TGTGCCAGCAGCTTAGAAAGGGCCAGGGGATCAGGCCCCCTCCACTTT. Translation gives CASSLERARGSGPLHF.

The sample holds a few counts of this clone. V usage is TRBV7-9 and J usage is TRBJ2-3; possible D gene TRBD1, 6 bases. The CDR3 sequence is 13 residues long. Trimming removed 8 bases at V and 3 bases at J, with 12 bases between. Germline V gene sequence: CDR1 SEHNR, CDR2 FQNEAQ (reference sequence). CDR3 DNA: TGTGCCAGCGACAGGACGGGGACAGATACGCAGTATTTT. Protein sequence: CASDRTGTDTQYF.

This clone occurred a few times. V and J are TRBV6-4 and TRBJ2-1; D is perhaps TRBD2 (6 bases). Trimming shortened V by 3 bases and J by 9 bases, and 18 bases separated the two germline ends. Germline-derived CDR1 and CDR2 are MRHNA and SNTAGT. This CDR3 region has 15 residues. CDR3 sequence: CASSERAGLAFEQFF. The DNA of the CDR3 is TGTGCCAGCAGTGAAAGAGCGGGCCTAGCCTTTGAGCAGTTCTTC.

V and J are TRBV25-1 and TRBJ2-2; TRBD1 matches 7 bases. Germline V gives CDR1 MGHDK, CDR2 SYGVNS. This CDR3 region has 17 residues. Germline trimming cut 4 bases from V and 1 base from J; bases unmatched to any gene: 9. The CDR3 coding sequence is TGTGCCAGCAGTGCGCCGGGACAGACCTGGAACACCGGGGAGCTGTTTTTT. This codes for CASSAPGQTWNTGELFF.

This chain uses TRBV6-1 with TRBJ2-7, with D uncertain. Germline assignment: CDR1 MNHNS and CDR2 SASEGT. V was clipped by 2 bases and J by 1 base, with 12 bases between them. The CDR3 length is 15 residues. The CDR3 DNA reads as TGTGCCAGCAGTGAAAACAGTAGATATTCCTACGAGCAGTACTTC. Translation gives CASSENSRYSYEQYF.

This clone was seen a few times. The V and J genes are TRBV18 and TRBJ2-2, with D perhaps TRBD1 (5 bases). CDR1 and CDR2 from the germline V gene are KGHSH and LQKENI. The length of the CDR3 is 15 residues. Deletions cut 1 base from V and 1 base from J, with 7 bases between. The CDR3 is CASSPRQQNTGELFF. The DNA of the CDR3 is TGTGCCAGCTCACCACGACAGCAGAACACCGGGGAGCTGTTTTTT.

This sequence joins TRBV14 and TRBJ2-5, with a weak D call TRBD1 (6 bases). The DNA end lines up better with TRBJ2-7; the J call may be wrong. Germline V gene data show CDR1 as SGHDN and CDR2 as FVKESK. The CDR3 consists of 14 residues. CDR3 DNA: TGTGCCAGCAGCCAAGCAGGGGCTCTGTTCGAGCAGTACTTC. The encoded protein is CASSQAGALFEQYF.

This clone was detected a few times. The CDR3 sequence is CASSLRQGFYEQYF. CDR3 nucleotides: TGTGCCAGCAGCTTGCGCCAGGGGTTCTACGAGCAGTACTTC. The chain employs TRBV5-6 and TRBJ2-7, with D possibly being TRBD1 (6 bases). The CDR3 has 14 residues. The ends were cut back, 1 base at V and 3 bases at J, with 11 bases in the middle. From germline, CDR1 is SGHDT and CDR2 YYEEEE.

The CDR3 nucleotides are TGTGCCAGCAGTGTGGGACAGGGGAGGGCTGAAGCTTTCTTT. This encodes CASSVGQGRAEAFF. The chain links TRBV2 to TRBJ1-1; TRBD1 aligns across 10 bases. Germline V CDR1 and CDR2: SNHLY, FYNNEI. V dropped 4 bases and J dropped 6; count of bases not matched to a gene: 5. The CDR3 length is 14 residues. Supplemented by reference TRBV2 and TRBJ1-1, the full variable domain reads EPEVTQTPSHQVTQMGQEVILRCVPISNHLYFYWYRQILGQKVEFLVSFYNNEISEKSEIFDDQFSVERPDGSNFTLKIRSTKLEDSAMYFCASSVGQGRAEAFFGQGTRLTVV.

V is TRBV7-9 and J is TRBJ2-1, with TRBD2 matching 14 bases. V shed 5 bases, J shed 3 bases, and the junction held 6 bases outside the gene matches. Germline V CDR1 and CDR2: SEHNR, FQNEAQ (reference sequence). The CDR3 covers 17 residues. CDR3 protein: CASSLGTSGRGYNEQFF. CDR3 bases: TGTGCCAGCAGCCTCGGGACTAGCGGGAGAGGCTACAATGAGCAGTTCTTC.

This clone was counted a few times. V gene TRBV10-2 combines with J gene TRBJ2-4; TRBD2 matches at 10 bases. The CDR3 loop spans 20 amino acids. CDR1 WSHSY and CDR2 SAAADI come from the germline V gene. Trimming took 2 bases from V and 1 from J; bases not matched to a gene: 14. This chain's CDR3 is CASSERSGAGGLRAKNIQYF. CDR3 sequence (DNA): TGCGCCAGCAGTGAGCGCTCGGGAGCGGGAGGGCTAAGGGCCAAAAACATTCAGTACTTC.

The V gene is TRBV10-1, the J gene TRBJ1-3; D unclear. V was shortened by 6 bases and J by 0 bases, with 3 bases between the two germline ends. The CDR3 is 12 amino acids. Germline-derived CDR1 and CDR2 are WNHNN and SYGVQD (reference sequence). CDR3 nucleotide sequence: TGCGCCAGCAGCAACTCTGGAAACACCATATATTTT. This encodes CASSNSGNTIYF.

The V gene is TRBV19, the J gene TRBJ2-1, with 11 positions matching TRBD1. The CDR3 runs 14 residues. CDR1 is LNHDA, CDR2 SQIVND, per germline (reference sequence). J lost 7 bases, V lost 8 bases, and 7 bases had no gene match. The CDR3 is CASSGTGGLNEQFF. The DNA for the CDR3 is TGTGCCAGTTCCGGGACAGGGGGATTGAATGAGCAGTTCTTC.